This TCR beta chain came from a study of blood T cell repertoires in COVID-19. Study summary: Researchers got acute and convalescent COVID-19 samples from the United States, Italy and Spain. PBMCs, B-cell-depleted T cells, or T cells were the source of the cDNA or gDNA that made up the material.

Germline trimming cut 0 bases from V and 5 bases from J; bases unmatched to any gene: 5. CDR3 length: 16 amino acids. Germline lookup yields CDR1 SGHRS and CDR2 YFSETQ. Only in-frame clones appear in the TCRdb table, and some are missing; sequencing was by immunoSEQ multiplex PCR. The table has 200,000 to 300,000 clones, 81% seen once. Sequencing input: peripheral blood. The sequence was obtained from a woman of 80 years or more with COVID-19, enrolled during active disease. The chain joins TRBV5-1 to TRBJ2-2, with TRBD2 matching over 9 bases. The CDR3 loop is CASSLAGLAGTGELFF. The CDR3 nucleotides read TGCGCCAGCAGCTTGGCCGGGCTAGCGGGAACCGGGGAGCTGTTTTTT. The entire variable domain, with the rest obtained from reference TRBV5-1 and TRBJ2-2, is as follows: KAGVTQTPRYLIKTRGQQVTLSCSPISGHRSVSWYQQTPGQGLQFLFEYFSETQRNKGNFPGRFSGRQFSNSRSEMNVSTLELGDSALYLCASSLAGLAGTGELFFGEGSRLTVL.